The clone carrying this T cell receptor (beta chain) occurred once. The method was immunoSEQ multiplex PCR; TCRdb's version includes in-frame clones alone and lacks a portion of them. The table lists 390,000 or so clones, 75% to 95% of them singletons. Trimming shortened V by 0 bases and J by 1 base, and 3 bases separated the two germline ends. The germline V gene encodes CDR1 LNHDA and CDR2 SQIVND (reference sequence). The CDR3 is 14 amino acids. The data were taken from a study of control samples from healthy donors and cancer patients. Sequencing was carried out using PBMCs. This clonotype was sampled from a man in his forties with head and neck cancer. The gene calls are TRBV19 and TRBJ2-2; D is unresolved. CDR3 sequence (DNA): TGTGCCAGTAGTATAGAGGAGAACACCGGGGAGCTGTTTTTT. Translation gives CASSIEENTGELFF.